The subject of this entry is one TCR beta chain. What this receptor recognizes is not known. No much larger clonotype is one base removed from it; base qualities were not supplied. Sequences MRHNA (CDR1) and SNTAGT (CDR2) are obtained from the germline V gene. The trim is 5 bases for V and 8 bases for J, with a gap of 10 bases between the germline ends. The CDR3 sequence holds 13 residues, the cysteine and phenylalanine included. Solely the CDR3 DNA is kept, with 39 bases framed from the first base. The trial excluded patients who had a history of autoimmune disease or were on systemic immunosuppression. Peripheral blood for TCR sequencing was collected from all dose cohorts at baseline, on cycle 4 day 1, and on cycle 7 day 1. Samples were obtained from an open-label, multicenter, first-in-human phase I dose-escalation trial of ivuxolimab. The trial enrolled adults with locally advanced or metastatic head and neck squamous cell, hepatocellular, melanoma or renal cell carcinoma. Before TCR sequencing, CD4+ T cells and CD8+ T cells from peripheral blood were sorted into separate populations.

The data originate from a study of OX40 agonist ivuxolimab in advanced cancers. With respect to the entire study: The costimulatory receptor OX40 (CD134) was targeted by ivuxolimab, a fully human IgG2 agonistic monoclonal antibody. The point of sequencing TCRbeta in the periphery was to test whether ivuxolimab changed TCR sequence diversity and drove clonal T-cell expansion. The paper covers the monotherapy dose-escalation part of the phase I ivuxolimab trial, which included N of about 50 patients. Partial responses were achieved by three dose-escalation patients, of whom one had hepatocellular carcinoma and two had cutaneous melanoma. In the dose-escalation cohort, around four fifths of patients were male, and the mean age was about 55 years, with a range of about 20 to 90. Prior anti-PD-1, anti-PD-L1 or anti-CTLA-4 therapy was permitted, and 30% to 50% of dose-escalation patients had received checkpoint inhibitors. Of the approximately 50 dose-escalation patients, hepatocellular carcinoma was present in about 20, melanoma in approximately 15, renal cell carcinoma in 9 and head and neck cancer in 9. Intravenous ivuxolimab was administered to patients every 2 weeks at six dose levels: 0.01, 0.1, 0.3, 1.5, 3 and 10 mg/kg. Summary of the overall study and its limitations: At doses from 0.1 to 3.0 mg/kg, clonal expansion was seen in both CD4+ and CD8+ blood T cells between baseline and week 6. The antigen specificity of the peripheral T cells that underwent clonal expansion was not determined. Partial responders in the 0.1-3.0 mg/kg groups had among the lowest normalized peripheral clonal expansion, especially among CD8+ T cells. Low levels of normalized T-cell clonal expansion were also seen in some patients who did not respond. After ivuxolimab, more expanded clones were found on average in CD8+ T cells than in CD4+ T cells.

To sequence the TCRbeta CDR3 region, genomic DNA was isolated from the sorted cells. TCRbeta CDR3 regions were sequenced using the immunoSEQ Assay. The immuneACCESS repertoire file appears here via TCRdb, limited to in-frame rearrangements. These files lack a portion of the clones; in checked studies, under half of the deficit traces to unresolved V genes, and the cause of the others is not known. Counted in this sample were some 76,000 clones; approximately 86% of them appeared once. The top ten clonotypes cover under 2% of the sample. The chain couples TRBV6-4 to TRBJ1-6; the D gene identity is not certain. This specimen consisted of CD4+ or CD8+ T cells sorted from blood, obtained in a trial of the OX40 agonist ivuxolimab. This TCR came from an adult with an advanced solid tumor such as melanoma, head and neck, liver or kidney cancer. This receptor carries the CDR3 CASSLETDSPLHF. At the DNA level, the sequence is TGTGCCAGCAGTTTGGAAACCGATTCACCCCTCCACTTT.